What follows are 26 T cell receptor beta chains derived from one specimen sequenced in a study of somatic mutations in cytotoxic T cells in rheumatoid arthritis. Assay: immunoSEQ multiplex PCR; the TCRdb copy retains only in-frame clones and omits some. The sample consists of more than 15,000 clones, 70% to 85% of them appearing once. What was sequenced was CD8+ T cells sorted from blood. These receptors were taken from an adult with rheumatoid arthritis.

V and J are TRBV27 and TRBJ2-1; 13 bases align to TRBD2. The germline CDR1 and CDR2 sequences are MNHEY and SMNVEV (reference sequence). The CDR3 length is 14 residues. Losses at the gene ends were 8 bases for V and 7 bases for J; bases not matched to a gene: 5. CDR3: CASQTSGGLNEQFF. CDR3 coding DNA: TGTGCCAGCCAGACTAGCGGGGGGTTGAATGAGCAGTTCTTC.

V usage is TRBV11-1 and J usage is TRBJ2-2; D might be TRBD1 or TRBD2, each matching 5 bases. This CDR3 is 14 amino acids long. V lost 5 bases to trimming and J lost 2 bases, with 9 bases between them. Per the germline V gene, CDR1 is SGHAT and CDR2 is FQDESV (reference sequence). The CDR3 loop is CASSRDPNTGELFF. CDR3 sequence (DNA): TGTGCCAGCAGCCGGGACCCAAACACCGGGGAGCTGTTTTTT.

This CDR3 is CASSPRLAVIYNEQFF. The CDR3, as DNA: TGTGCCAGCTCACCACGCCTAGCGGTAATATACAATGAGCAGTTCTTC. J is TRBJ2-1 and V is TRBV18, with 7 nucleotides matching TRBD2. In germline, CDR1 is KGHSH, CDR2 LQKENI. Trimming at V came to 1 base and at J to 4 bases, leaving 7 bases not matched to a gene. CDR3 length: 16 residues.

V gene TRBV2 combines with J gene TRBJ2-7; D perhaps matches TRBD2 (5 bases). Germline V gene sequence: CDR1 SNHLY, CDR2 FYNNEI. V lost 9 bases to trimming and J lost 4 bases, with 16 bases between them. This CDR3 has 13 residues. Here the CDR3 reads CASLSEQPYEQYF. The CDR3, as DNA: TGTGCCAGTCTTAGCGAGCAACCATACGAGCAGTACTTC.

The chain recombines TRBV10-3 with TRBJ1-2; D unclear. Germline CDR1 reads ENHRY; CDR2 reads SYGVKD. The V gene lost 3 bases and the J gene lost 8 bases, with 13 bases spanning the gap. This CDR3 is 13 amino acids long. The CDR3 DNA sequence: TGTGCCATCAGTGAATTCGGCACTGGAGGCTACACCTTC. Encoded protein: CAISEFGTGGYTF.

V and J are TRBV19 and TRBJ1-1; D ambiguous. Germline lookup yields CDR1 LNHDA and CDR2 SQIVND (reference sequence). The CDR3 consists of 14 residues. Trimming left V 3 bases short and J 5 bases short, with 13 bases between. CDR3 loop: CASSIGPIGTEAFF. For the CDR3, the DNA is TGTGCCAGTAGTATTGGGCCTATTGGTACTGAAGCTTTCTTT. The full variable domain, in which reference TRBV19 and TRBJ1-1 provide the parts outside the CDR3, is DGGITQSPKYLFRKEGQNVTLSCEQNLNHDAMYWYRQDPGQGLRLIYYSQIVNDFQKGDIAEGYSVSREKKESFPLTVTSAQKNPTAFYLCASSIGPIGTEAFFGQGTRLTVV.

The chain has TRBV14 and TRBJ2-7; 7 bases map to TRBD1. J lost 0 bases, V lost 1 base, and 9 bases had no gene match. The CDR3 contains 17 residues. Germline values: CDR1 SGHDN, CDR2 FVKESK. This chain's CDR3 is CASSQAGRDSRSYEQYF. CDR3 in DNA: TGTGCCAGCAGCCAAGCGGGCCGGGACAGCCGCTCCTACGAGCAGTACTTC. Combining the CDR3 with reference TRBV14 and TRBJ2-7 gives the whole variable domain EAGVTQFPSHSVIEKGQTVTLRCDPISGHDNLYWYRRVMGKEIKFLLHFVKESKQDESGMPNNRFLAERTGGTYSTLKVQPAELEDSGVYFCASSQAGRDSRSYEQYFGPGTRLTVT.

The rearrangement uses TRBV2 and TRBJ1-6; tentatively, D is TRBD1 (6 bases). The V gene lost 4 bases and the J gene lost 7 bases, with 14 bases spanning the gap. Germline V CDR1 and CDR2: SNHLY, FYNNEI. The CDR3 consists of 15 residues. CDR3 nucleotides: TGTGCCAGCAGTGCCAGACAGGCCTCAAATTCACCCCTCCACTTT. Translation gives CASSARQASNSPLHF. The complete variable domain, with remaining parts taken from reference TRBV2 and TRBJ1-6, reads EPEVTQTPSHQVTQMGQEVILRCVPISNHLYFYWYRQILGQKVEFLVSFYNNEISEKSEIFDDQFSVERPDGSNFTLKIRSTKLEDSAMYFCASSARQASNSPLHFGNGTRLTVT.

This clone was recorded a few times. The chain links TRBV4-1 to TRBJ1-1; TRBD1 agrees at 10 bases. V dropped 0 bases and J dropped 1; count of bases not matched to a gene: 5. The CDR3 runs 17 residues. Germline V CDR1 and CDR2: MGHRA, YSYEKL. The CDR3 region has the DNA TGCGCCAGCAGCCAAGACCCGACAGGGGGCCGGAACACTGAAGCTTTCTTT. Translated: CASSQDPTGGRNTEAFF.

The chain is built from TRBV2 and TRBJ1-1; D gene ambiguous. This CDR3 contains 15 residues. Trimming took off 4 bases at V and 0 bases at J, with 12 bases between the two ends. The germline CDR1 and CDR2 sequences are SNHLY and FYNNEI. The CDR3 here is CASSVWPPVNTEAFF. The CDR3 nucleotides are TGTGCCAGCAGTGTGTGGCCGCCTGTGAACACTGAAGCTTTCTTT.

The chain combines TRBV7-6 with TRBJ1-2, with 8 positions matching TRBD1. Germline-derived CDR1 and CDR2 are SGHVS and FNYEAQ. The trim removed 1 base at V and 6 bases at J, leaving 7 bases unmatched. The CDR3 extends over 15 amino acids. The CDR3, as DNA: TGTGCCAGCAGCTTAGATCAGGGGGCGGTGGATGGCTACACCTTC. Translation gives CASSLDQGAVDGYTF.

The chain carries TRBV5-6 and TRBJ2-3; D is ambiguous. CDR3 size: 14 residues. Germline values: CDR1 SGHDT, CDR2 YYEEEE. Between the trimmed V and J ends, which lost 1 base and 1 base, there was a span of 7 bases. This chain's CDR3 is CASSLPSGTDTQYF. Here the CDR3 DNA reads TGTGCCAGCAGCTTGCCCTCAGGCACAGATACGCAGTATTTT.

The V gene is TRBV5-6, the J gene TRBJ2-1; unclear D gene. The CDR3 has 12 residues. The germline V gene has CDR1 SGHDT and CDR2 YYEEEE. Trimming left V 3 bases short and J 7 bases short, with 8 bases between. The DNA for the CDR3 is TGTGCCAGCAGCTCGATGGGGAATGAGCAGTTCTTC. It encodes CASSSMGNEQFF. Full variable domain (rest looked up from reference TRBV5-6 and TRBJ2-1): DAGVTQSPTHLIKTRGQQVTLRCSPKSGHDTVSWYQQALGQGPQFIFQYYEEEERQRGNFPDRFSGHQFPNYSSELNVNALLLGDSALYLCASSSMGNEQFFGPGTRLTVL.

This chain links TRBV27 with TRBJ2-7, with D maybe TRBD1 (6 bases). Trimming stripped 4 bases from V and 0 bases from J, with 13 bases between. CDR3 length equals 15 residues. Germline V CDR1 and CDR2: MNHEY, SMNVEV (reference sequence). The CDR3 DNA sequence: TGTGCCAGCAGTTCGGGGACAACCCCCTCCTACGAGCAGTACTTC. Translated, it gives CASSSGTTPSYEQYF.

This sequence joins TRBV6-1 and TRBJ2-1, with 7 bases lining up with TRBD2. The J segment lost 2 bases and the V segment lost 1 base, leaving 20 bases of the junction unmatched. The CDR3 consists of 21 residues. Germline V gene lookup returns CDR1 MNHNS and CDR2 SASEGT. The CDR3 sequence: CASSEDPHLASGGWAYNEQFF. The CDR3 coding sequence is TGTGCCAGCAGTGAAGACCCGCACTTAGCTAGCGGAGGATGGGCCTACAATGAGCAGTTCTTC.

This chain joins TRBV27 and TRBJ2-1; the D is unclear. CDR1 and CDR2 (germline): MNHEY, SMNVEV (reference sequence). V lost 3 bases and J lost 8, with 11 bases in between. This CDR3 spans 13 amino acids. The CDR3 sequence: CASSFLHPDEQFF. The CDR3 DNA is TGTGCCAGCAGTTTCCTTCACCCGGATGAGCAGTTCTTC.

The V call is TRBV7-9, the J call TRBJ2-1; TRBD2 matches at 9 bases. Germline-derived CDR1 and CDR2 are SEHNR and FQNEAQ (reference sequence). Germline trimming cut 3 bases from V and 7 bases from J; bases unmatched to any gene: 7. There are 15 residues in the CDR3. The chain's CDR3 is CASSFLAGAGNEQFF. As DNA, the CDR3 is TGTGCCAGCAGCTTTTTAGCGGGAGCGGGGAATGAGCAGTTCTTC.

The chain has TRBV27 and TRBJ2-5; TRBD1 might be the D (5 bases). The DNA matches TRBJ2-7 better at its end, which makes the J call doubtful. The CDR3 length is 15 residues. Germline values: CDR1 MNHEY, CDR2 SMNVEV (reference sequence). DNA of the CDR3: TGTGCCAGCAGTCCAGTAGGCAGGGCGGTTAACGAGCAGTACTTC. This sequence encodes CASSPVGRAVNEQYF.

This clone was seen just once. The V call is TRBV5-8, the J call TRBJ2-2, with 12 bases matching TRBD2. The CDR3 totals 16 residues. V dropped 0 bases and J dropped 3; count of bases not matched to a gene: 0. Germline V gene sequence: CDR1 SGHTS, CDR2 YDEGEE. The CDR3 sequence: CASSLGLAGDTGELFF. CDR3 nucleotides: TGTGCCAGCAGCTTGGGACTAGCGGGGGACACCGGGGAGCTGTTTTTT.

V gene TRBV7-6 combines with J gene TRBJ2-7; tentative D call: TRBD2 (6 bases). The CDR3 totals 13 residues. V shed 5 bases and J shed 2 bases, with 10 bases lying between them. CDR1 and CDR2 from the germline V gene are SGHVS and FNYEAQ. CDR3 region: CASSGGNTYEQYF. As DNA, the CDR3 is TGTGCCAGCAGCGGGGGGAATACCTACGAGCAGTACTTC.

The V gene is TRBV16, the J gene TRBJ2-7, with unresolved D. This CDR3 contains 12 residues. V lost 4 bases and J 5 bases, leaving 9 bases between the germline ends. Germline V CDR1 and CDR2: KGHSY, FQNENV. Written as DNA, the CDR3 is TGTGCCAGCAGCCCCACCACGGACGAGCAGTACTTC. Its translation: CASSPTTDEQYF.

The V gene is TRBV11-2, the J gene TRBJ1-5, with TRBD1 as a possible D gene (5 bases). The CDR3 totals 14 residues. CDR1 is SGHAT and CDR2 is FQNNGV in the germline V gene. V shed 2 bases and J shed 2 bases, with 7 bases lying between them. The CDR3 nucleotides read TGTGCCAGCAGCTTAAAAGGGGGCAATCAGCCCCAGCATTTT. This codes for CASSLKGGNQPQHF.

J is TRBJ2-3 and V is TRBV6-1, with 11 positions matching TRBD2. V dropped 10 bases and J dropped 6; count of bases not matched to a gene: 12. Germline assignment: CDR1 MNHNS and CDR2 SASEGT. The CDR3 contains 15 residues. CDR3 coding DNA: TGTGCCACCCTAGGTAGCGGGGGGGCCGCGGATACGCAGTATTTT. It translates to CATLGSGGAADTQYF.

The chain links TRBV2 to TRBJ2-7; possible D gene TRBD2, 6 bases. CDR1 is SNHLY, CDR2 FYNNEI, per germline. Trimming removed 1 base at V and 2 bases at J, with 6 bases between. This CDR3 has 13 amino acids. The CDR3 loop is CASSEGGAYEQYF. The CDR3 bases are TGTGCCAGCAGTGAAGGGGGGGCCTACGAGCAGTACTTC.

The chain links TRBV7-8 to TRBJ1-2, with unresolved D. The CDR3 consists of 13 residues. Germline values: CDR1 SGHVS, CDR2 FQNEAQ. The V end lost 5 bases, the J end lost 0 bases, and 7 bases lay between the germline ends. The CDR3 DNA reads TGTGCCAGCAGCCCCGGGGCTAACTATGGCTACACCTTC. The encoded protein is CASSPGANYGYTF.

The rearrangement links TRBV2 to TRBJ2-1; TRBD2 matches 9 bases. Germline V gene lookup returns CDR1 SNHLY and CDR2 FYNNEI. This CDR3 spans 15 amino acids. With 3 bases clipped from V and 10 bases from J, the junction kept 10 bases outside the gene matches. The CDR3 coding sequence is TGTGCCAGCAGTGAGCTAGCGGGAATTTTTCAGGAGCAGTTCTTC. Residues: CASSELAGIFQEQFF.